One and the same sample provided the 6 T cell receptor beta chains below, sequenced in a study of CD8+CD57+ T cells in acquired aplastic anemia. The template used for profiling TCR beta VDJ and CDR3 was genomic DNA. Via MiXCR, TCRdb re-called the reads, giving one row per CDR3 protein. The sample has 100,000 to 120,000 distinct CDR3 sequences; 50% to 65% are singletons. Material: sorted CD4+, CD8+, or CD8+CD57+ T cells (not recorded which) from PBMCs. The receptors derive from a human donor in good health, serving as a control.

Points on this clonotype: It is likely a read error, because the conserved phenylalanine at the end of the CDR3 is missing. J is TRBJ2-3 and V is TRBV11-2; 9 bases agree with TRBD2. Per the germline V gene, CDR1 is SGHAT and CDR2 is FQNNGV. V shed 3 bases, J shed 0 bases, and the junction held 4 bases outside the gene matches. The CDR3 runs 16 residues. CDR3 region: CASSFGGGASTDTQYL. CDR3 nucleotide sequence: TGTGCCAGCAGCTTCGGCGGGGGGGCAAGCACAGATACGCAGTATCTT.

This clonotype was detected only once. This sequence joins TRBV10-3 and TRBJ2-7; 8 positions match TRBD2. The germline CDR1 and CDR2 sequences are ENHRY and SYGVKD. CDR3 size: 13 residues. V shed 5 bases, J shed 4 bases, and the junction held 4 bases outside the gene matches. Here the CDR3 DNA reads TGTGCCATCAGTCTGGCGGGGGGTTACGAGCAGTACTTC. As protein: CAISLAGGYEQYF.

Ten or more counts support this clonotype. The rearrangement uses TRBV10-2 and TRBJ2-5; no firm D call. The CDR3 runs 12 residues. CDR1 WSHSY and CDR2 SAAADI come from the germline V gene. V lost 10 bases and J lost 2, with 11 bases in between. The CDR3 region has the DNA TGCGCCACCGCCGACGGGCAAGAGACCCAGTACTTC. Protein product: CATADGQETQYF.

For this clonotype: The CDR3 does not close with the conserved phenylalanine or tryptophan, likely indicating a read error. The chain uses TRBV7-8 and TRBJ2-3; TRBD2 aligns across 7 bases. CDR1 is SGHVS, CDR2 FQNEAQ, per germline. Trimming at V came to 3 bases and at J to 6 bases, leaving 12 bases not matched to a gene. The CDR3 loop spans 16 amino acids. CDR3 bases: TGTGCCAGCAGCTTCGAGCGGGGACTTGGGAAGGATACGCAGTATTCT. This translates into CASSFERGLGKDTQYS.

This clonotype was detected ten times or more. The CDR3 spells CASSHLTGAGETQYF. CDR3 DNA: TGCGCCAGCAGCCACTTAACAGGGGCAGGGGAGACCCAGTACTTC. V is TRBV4-3 and J is TRBJ2-5, with TRBD1 matching 7 bases. Trimming cost V 3 bases and J 5 bases; bases outside gene matches: 9. This CDR3 spans 15 amino acids. The germline CDR1 and CDR2 sequences are LGHNA and YSLEER.

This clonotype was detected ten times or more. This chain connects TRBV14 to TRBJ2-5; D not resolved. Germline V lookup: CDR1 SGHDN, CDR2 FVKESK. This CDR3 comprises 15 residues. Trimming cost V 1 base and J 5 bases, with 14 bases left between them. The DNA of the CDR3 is TGTGCCAGCAGCCAAGGGGCTGCGGTTGGCGAGACCCAGTACTTC. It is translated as CASSQGAAVGETQYF.